The T cell receptor beta chain described here comes from a study of blood T cells in healthy people across ages. This CDR3 comprises 13 residues. Per germline, CDR1 SEHNR and CDR2 FQNEAQ (reference sequence). With 5 bases removed from V and 6 bases from J, the gap between germline ends came to 13 bases. Combining a sample-barcoded 5' primer with a J-beta primer mix, a second PCR ran for 7 to 11 cycles. TCRdb processed the 5' RACE reads anew with MiXCR; each CDR3 protein has one entry. The sample lists about 800,000 distinct CDR3 sequences; roughly 50% were seen once. Each sample used at least 6 million PBMCs.

The clonotype comes from a man aged 25-45 years in good health. The sample comprised blood. The chain has TRBV7-9 and TRBJ1-2, with D perhaps matching TRBD1 (5 bases). The CDR3 is CASSTALGDGYTF. CDR3 DNA: TGTGCCAGCAGCACCGCCCTGGGGGATGGCTACACCTTC.